Here is one T cell receptor beta chain with its context. Its antigen remains unknown. This entry comes from a study of tumor-infiltrating lymphocytes in primary liver carcinoma. Study-level background: Surgical resection treated primary liver carcinoma in the patients.

Unsorted whole blood yielded blood RNA, and germline DNA was extracted as well. Researchers generated TCR beta cDNA from approximately 500 ng of total RNA, relying on a constant-region primer. The TCR beta library was amplified through three nested multiplex PCR rounds in a modified ARM-PCR procedure. The opening two PCR rounds, approximately 10 cycles each, paired TRBV1-TRBV30 forward primers with a C-beta reverse primer. TCRdb re-analysed the multiplex PCR reads in MiXCR, keeping a single row per CDR3 protein. Found here are about 310,000 distinct CDR3 sequences, around 50% of them singletons; the top ten hold about a sixth. General study points: When set against blood, tumors had a significantly higher top-250-clone fraction (p = 0.039).

Germline assignment: CDR1 SGHRS and CDR2 YFSETQ. The CDR3 is made up of 15 amino acids. Trimming left V 0 bases short and J 5 bases short, with 13 bases between. The sequenced sample consisted of peripheral blood. This clonotype was sampled from a woman in her 30s with primary liver carcinoma and hepatitis B virus infection. The rearrangement joins TRBV5-1 to TRBJ2-3; D is unresolved. The CDR3 nucleotides read TGCGCCAGCAGCTTGGATGATAACAAAGGAGATACGCAGTATTTT. Translation gives CASSLDDNKGDTQYF.